The T cell receptor beta chain under discussion was sequenced for a study of blood T cell repertoires in COVID-19. At the level of the study: The United States, Italy and Spain were the sources of the acute and convalescent COVID-19 samples. PBMCs, B-cell-depleted T cells, or T cells were the source of the cDNA or gDNA that made up the material.

Per the authors' pipeline: Counts of nucleated cells, estimated from reference gene primer amplification, were obtained. The assay was immunoSEQ multiplex PCR, and TCRdb's table has in-frame clones only and misses some. V, J and clone size reflect that table, while D and trimming were determined from the DNA. Altogether about 150,000 clones are present, 65% to 90% being singletons, with the ten largest covering more than 3%. There are 15 residues in the CDR3. Germline CDR1 and CDR2: LNHDA and SQIVND (reference sequence). The germline V and J ends were trimmed by 2 bases and 4 bases, with 11 bases remaining between them.

This TCR was recovered from an older man with acute or convalescent COVID-19. Sequences were obtained from peripheral blood. The chain links TRBV19 to TRBJ2-2; D gene uncertain. CDR3 amino acids: CASSIKEWSTGELFF. The DNA for the CDR3 is TGTGCCAGTAGTATAAAGGAGTGGAGCACCGGGGAGCTGTTTTTT.